Listed below are T cell receptor beta chains from one sample, sequenced in a study of early T cells in non-severe SARS-CoV-2 infection. MiXCR was run by TCRdb on the 5' RACE reads, yielding one entry per CDR3 protein. Here the sample spans tens of thousands of distinct CDR3 sequences, about 12% being singletons. Sequencing was carried out using whole blood. These receptors were taken from an adult who was a healthcare worker with PCR-confirmed SARS-CoV-2 infection or an uninfected control (not recorded which). Each CDR3 is given with its conserved first and last residue. A D gene is named only where the DNA matches it firmly. Clone size is not always given. Where it is, it says once, few, many or a class for expanded clones.

TRBJ2-4 TRBV7-8 - few CASSPGPLAKNIQYF TGTGCCAGCAGCCCCGGCCCCCTAGCCAAAAACATTCAGTACTTC
TRBJ1-2 TRBV6-5 - many CASSWSIEVHGYTF TGTGCCAGCAGTTGGAGCATAGAAGTACATGGCTACACCTTC
TRBJ2-7 TRBV10-3 - - CAISGGRTYEQYF TGTGCCATCAGTGGGGGCAGGACCTACGAGCAGTACTTC
TRBJ1-2 TRBV12-3/TRBV12-4 TRBD1 few CASSFGTGALGYTF TGTGCCAGCAGTTTCGGGACAGGGGCTCTTGGCTACACCTTC
TRBJ2-1 TRBV18 TRBD2 - CTSSPYSSGNHNEQFF TGTACCAGCTCACCATATTCTAGCGGGAACCACAATGAGCAGTTCTTC
TRBJ2-3 TRBV5-4 - few CASSLAGISTDTQYF TGTGCCAGCAGCTTGGCCGGGATCAGCACAGATACGCAGTATTTT
TRBJ1-1 TRBV5-1 - few CASSQDLRNTEAFF TGCGCCAGCAGCCAGGACCTAAGGAACACTGAAGCTTTCTTT
TRBJ2-6 TRBV4-1 - few CASSPRPTRTGANVLTF TGCGCCAGCAGCCCTCGCCCAACAAGAACTGGGGCCAACGTCCTGACTTTC
TRBJ1-2 TRBV10-3 - many CAISESSREASGYTF TGTGCCATCAGTGAGTCATCTCGGGAGGCATCTGGCTACACCTTC
TRBJ2-2 TRBV2 TRBD1 many CASSLPRRTGDTGELFF TGTGCCAGCAGCCTACCGCGACGGACAGGGGACACCGGGGAGCTGTTTTTT
TRBJ1-6 TRBV7-2 - many CASSPRRNSPLHF TGTGCCAGCAGCCCTCGACGGAATTCACCCCTCCACTTT
TRBJ2-3 TRBV7-9 TRBD2 few CASSLGGRISTDTQYF TGTGCCAGCAGCTTGGGCGGGAGGATCAGCACAGATACGCAGTATTTT
TRBJ2-5 TRBV4-3 - few CASSQGEQWRQYF TGCGCCAGCAGCCAAGGGGAGCAGTGGCGCCAGTACTTC
TRBJ2-3 TRBV9 - - CASSVADYMADAQYF TGTGCCAGCAGCGTAGCAGACTATATGGCAGATGCGCAGTATTTT